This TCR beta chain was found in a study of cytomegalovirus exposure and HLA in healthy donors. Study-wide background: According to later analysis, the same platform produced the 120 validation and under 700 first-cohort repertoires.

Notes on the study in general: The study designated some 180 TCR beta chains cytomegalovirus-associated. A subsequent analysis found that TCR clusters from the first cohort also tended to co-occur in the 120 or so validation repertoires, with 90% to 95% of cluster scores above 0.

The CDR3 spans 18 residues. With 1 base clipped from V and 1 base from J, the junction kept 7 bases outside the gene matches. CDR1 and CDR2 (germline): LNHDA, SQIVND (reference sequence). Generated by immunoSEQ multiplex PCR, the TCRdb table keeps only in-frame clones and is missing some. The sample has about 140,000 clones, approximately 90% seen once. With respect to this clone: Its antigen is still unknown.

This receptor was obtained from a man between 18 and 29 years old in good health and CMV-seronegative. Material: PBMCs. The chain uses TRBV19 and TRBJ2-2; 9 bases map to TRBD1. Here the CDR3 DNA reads TGTGCCAGTAGTATAGCACAGGGGGCCGGGTGGAACACCGGGGAGCTGTTTTTT. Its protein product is CASSIAQGAGWNTGELFF.